This TCR beta chain derives from a study of cytomegalovirus exposure and HLA in healthy donors. Whole-study results and caveats: Later on, a genetic analysis was performed. It linked a missense variant in DCLRE1C with V- and J-gene trimming of TCR beta. Analysis performed later showed TCR beta chains linked to HLA being more clonally expanded than equally common others. The productive fraction for most TCR beta V segments was about 90% or about 30% in an earlier analysis.

As for the donors, each was a healthy bone marrow donor. 13 Jbeta primers and 60 Vbeta primers were used for the PCR. Libraries were prepared by immunoSEQ multiplex PCR; TCRdb keeps only in-frame clonotypes and omits some of them. The sample contains over 150,000 clones, roughly 86% of which appear only once. Concerning this clone: Its specificity is unknown. An end of the junction differs from the germline gene, which may be a read error. Distinct nucleotide sequences in the sample also encode this CDR3.

The CDR3 is 16 amino acids. Germline V CDR1 and CDR2: KGHSH, LQKENI. J is TRBJ2-3 and V is TRBV18, with 7 bases that match TRBD1. This sequence originates from a girl aged 10 to 17 in good health and CMV-seropositive. The sequencing sample was made of PBMCs. In nucleotides, the CDR3 is TGTGCCAGCTCACCGCCAAGGGGGCCTGGCACAGATACACAGTATTTT. Protein: CASSPPRGPGTDTQYF. Full variable domain (missing parts from reference TRBV18 and TRBJ2-3): NAGVMQNPRHLVRRRGQEARLRCSPMKGHSHVYWYRQLPEEGLKFMVYLQKENIIDESGMPKERFSAEFPKEGPSILRIQQVVRGDSAAYFCASSPPRGPGTDTQYFGPGTRLTVL.